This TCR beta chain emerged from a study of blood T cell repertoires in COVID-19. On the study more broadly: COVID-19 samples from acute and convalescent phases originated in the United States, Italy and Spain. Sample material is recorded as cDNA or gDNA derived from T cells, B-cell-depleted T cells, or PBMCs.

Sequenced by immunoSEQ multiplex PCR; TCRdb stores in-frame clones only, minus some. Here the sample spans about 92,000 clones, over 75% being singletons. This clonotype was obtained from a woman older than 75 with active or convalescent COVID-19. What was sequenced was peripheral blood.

This chain's CDR3 is CASSLSLAGSTDTQYF. CDR3 DNA: TGTGCCAGCAGCTTATCCCTAGCGGGAAGCACAGATACGCAGTATTTT. The chain uses TRBV7-2 and TRBJ2-3; 9 positions agree with TRBD2. In germline, CDR1 is SGHTA, CDR2 FQGNSA. This CDR3 is 16 amino acids long. V shed 2 bases and J 0 bases; nucleotides not matched to a gene: 3.